The source of this TCR beta chain is a study of blood T cell repertoires in COVID-19. At the level of the study: The United States, Italy and Spain were the sources of the acute and convalescent COVID-19 samples. In each case, the material was cDNA or gDNA derived from T cells, B-cell-depleted T cells, or PBMCs.

In germline, CDR1 is LNHDA, CDR2 SQIVND (reference sequence). Deletions cut 8 bases from V and 1 base from J, with 8 bases between. This CDR3 is 13 amino acids long. In the authors' methods: Nucleated cell counts were estimated from reference gene primer amplification. The assay was immunoSEQ multiplex PCR, and TCRdb's table has in-frame clones only and misses some. V, J and clone size are taken as reported in that table, and D and trimming were inferred from the DNA itself. This table has some 65,000 clones, around 80% appearing once. The chain is built from TRBV19 and TRBJ2-2, with D hard to call. The clonotype originates from a human donor in a cohort sampled during active COVID-19. The sample comprised peripheral blood. CDR3 protein: CASPDKNTGELFF. The DNA for the CDR3 is TGTGCCAGTCCCGACAAGAACACCGGGGAGCTGTTTTTT.